One and the same sample provided the 24 T cell receptor beta chains below, sequenced in a study of CD8+CD57+ T cells in acquired aplastic anemia. Sequencing involved patients with CD8+CD57+ cell expansion previously shown by flow cytometry. The study profiled TCR beta VDJ and CDR3 using genomic DNA as template. Each CDR3 protein is one row after TCRdb ran MiXCR on the reads. The sample consists of just over 450,000 distinct CDR3 sequences, around 30% of them appearing once. Sequencing used sorted CD4+, CD8+, or CD8+CD57+ T cells (not recorded which) from PBMCs. Receptors originate from a human donor with aplastic anemia.

This clonotype showed up just once. A much larger clone differs by one base, so this may be a read error. No conserved phenylalanine or tryptophan is present at the end of the CDR3, so a read error is the likely explanation. The rearrangement links TRBV14 to TRBJ1-6; the D is unclear. This CDR3 has 15 residues. V was trimmed by 3 bases and J by 9 bases, leaving 15 bases between them. Looked up from germline, CDR1 is SGHDN and CDR2 is FVKESK. The CDR3 bases are TGTGCCAGCAGCCAGTTTGTGGCCGACGGTTCACCCCTCCACTCT. Encoded protein: CASSQFVADGSPLHS.

Turning to this clonotype: Given a much more abundant clone one base away, this may be a read error. The chain carries TRBV7-2 and TRBJ2-7; possible D gene TRBD1, 5 bases. In germline, CDR1 is SGHTA, CDR2 FQGNSA. The CDR3 is made up of 14 amino acids. Written as DNA, the CDR3 is TGTGTCAGCAGCTTAGAGAGGACAACCTACGAGCAGTACTTC. Amino acids: CVSSLERTTYEQYF.

This chain joins TRBV25-1 and TRBJ1-6, with 9 positions matching TRBD1. The germline V gene has CDR1 MGHDK and CDR2 SYGVNS. The V segment lost 8 bases and the J segment 7 bases; nucleotides outside the gene matches: 6. The CDR3 loop spans 14 amino acids. DNA of the CDR3: TGTGCCAGCGGCCAGACAGGGGGAAATTCACCCCTCCACTTT. It translates to CASGQTGGNSPLHF.

This clonotype was found a few times. The J gene is TRBJ2-3, the V gene TRBV5-5; D uncertain. V was trimmed by 1 base and J by 4 bases, leaving 13 bases between them. The CDR3 contains 15 residues. Germline CDR1 and CDR2: SGHKS and YYEKEE (reference sequence). The CDR3 DNA reads as TGTGCCAGCAGCTTGAGGTCTCGCTTGGCAGATACGCAGTATTTT. Amino acid sequence: CASSLRSRLADTQYF. The variable domain in full, with the rest retrieved from reference TRBV5-5 and TRBJ2-3, is DAGVTQSPTHLIKTRGQQVTLRCSPISGHKSVSWYQQVLGQGPQFIFQYYEKEERGRGNFPDRFSARQFPNYSSELNVNALLLGDSALYLCASSLRSRLADTQYFGPGTRLTVL.

This clonotype was seen at least ten times. The DNA for the CDR3 is TGTGCCAGCAGCGGAGCGGGGGGTCGGGAGACCCAGTACTTC. Its protein is CASSGAGGRETQYF. This chain links TRBV9 with TRBJ2-5; TRBD2 agrees at 9 bases. The CDR3 consists of 14 residues. Germline V CDR1 and CDR2: SGDLS, YYNGEE. The V segment lost 3 bases and the J segment 5 bases; nucleotides outside the gene matches: 5.

The chain is built from TRBV28 and TRBJ2-7; TRBD1 might be the D (6 bases). Germline CDR1 is MDHEN and CDR2 is SYDVKM. Trimming took 7 bases from V and 7 from J, leaving 23 bases between them. CDR3 length equals 15 residues. The CDR3 loop is CASTLLGRGIGEQYF. In DNA form, the CDR3 reads TGTGCCAGCACCCTCCTTGGTAGGGGGATAGGGGAGCAGTACTTC.

This clonotype was counted at least ten times. V is TRBV19 and J is TRBJ1-4, with a tentative D call TRBD1 (5 bases). Germline-derived CDR1 and CDR2 are LNHDA and SQIVND (reference sequence). V was clipped by 0 bases and J by 8 bases, with 13 bases between them. The CDR3 spans 15 residues. The CDR3 DNA is TGTGCCAGTAGTATAGATCTGATGACAGCCGAAAAACTGTTTTTT. Translated: CASSIDLMTAEKLFF.

The V gene is TRBV4-1, the J gene TRBJ1-2; D is ambiguous. The germline V and J ends were trimmed by 3 bases and 2 bases, with 13 bases remaining between them. Germline values: CDR1 MGHRA, CDR2 YSYEKL. The CDR3 contains 15 residues. The CDR3 spells CASSQVPPANYGYTF. In nucleotides, the CDR3 is TGCGCCAGCAGCCAGGTCCCGCCAGCAAACTATGGCTACACCTTC.

The V gene is TRBV7-7, the J gene TRBJ2-7; 9 bases line up with TRBD1. CDR1 and CDR2 from the germline V gene are SSHAT and FNYEAQ (reference sequence). The CDR3 loop spans 12 amino acids. Losses at the gene ends were 6 bases for V and 5 bases for J; bases not matched to a gene: 2. CDR3 sequence reads: CASRRQGDEQYF. The CDR3 DNA reads TGTGCCAGCAGGAGACAGGGGGACGAGCAGTACTTC.

This clonotype was seen more than once but under ten times. The V gene is TRBV2, the J gene TRBJ1-1; 12 bases match TRBD1. The CDR3 is made up of 17 amino acids. V lost 2 bases and J lost 4; bases outside the gene matches: 8. Per germline, CDR1 SNHLY and CDR2 FYNNEI. The DNA for the CDR3 is TGTGCCAGCAGTGAAACAGGGACAGGGGGCGGGAGCACTGAAGCTTTCTTT. Translated: CASSETGTGGGSTEAFF.

This clonotype was picked up a small number of times. The chain joins TRBV11-2 to TRBJ1-5; 9 bases map to TRBD1. The V gene end was trimmed by 5 bases and the J gene end by 5 bases; junction bases not matched to a gene: 7. The V gene's germline CDR1 is SGHAT and CDR2 FQNNGV. The CDR3 runs 15 residues. CDR3 sequence: CASSPGQGRDQPQHF. The CDR3 DNA is TGTGCCAGCAGCCCGGGACAGGGCCGCGATCAGCCCCAGCATTTT.

This chain uses TRBV13 with TRBJ1-6; D not certain. Germline-derived CDR1 and CDR2 are PRHDT and FYEKMQ (reference sequence). V lost 8 bases and J lost 7, with 9 bases in between. The length of the CDR3 is 12 residues. CDR3 in amino acids: CASAGPNSPLHF. In DNA, the CDR3 is TGTGCCAGCGCCGGTCCAAATTCACCCCTCCACTTT.

This clonotype was seen a handful of times. The chain uses TRBV6-1 and TRBJ1-2; tentatively, D is TRBD1 (5 bases). The CDR3 is made up of 12 amino acids. The germline gives CDR1 MNHNS, CDR2 SASEGT. Trimming shortened V by 1 base and J by 6 bases, and 6 bases separated the two germline ends. The CDR3 protein is CASSEVGDGYTF. The DNA for the CDR3 is TGTGCCAGCAGTGAAGTGGGGGATGGCTACACCTTC.

The V and J genes are TRBV27 and TRBJ1-5; tentative D call: TRBD1 (6 bases). V gave up 2 bases and J gave up 1 base, with 15 bases separating them. The CDR3 loop spans 17 amino acids. In germline, CDR1 is MNHEY, CDR2 SMNVEV (reference sequence). The CDR3 DNA reads TGTGCCAGCAGTTTAGGGGGGCGTGCTGAAAGCAATCAGCCCCAGCATTTT. It codes for CASSLGGRAESNQPQHF.

This clonotype was seen a few times. V gene TRBV19 combines with J gene TRBJ1-5; possible D gene TRBD1, 5 bases. Germline CDR1 LNHDA, CDR2 SQIVND (reference sequence). V was clipped by 7 bases and J by 3 bases, with 10 bases between them. The CDR3 is 13 amino acids. In DNA form, the CDR3 reads TGTGCCAGTACCGACAGTGACAATCAGCCCCAGCATTTT. Translating gives CASTDSDNQPQHF.

CDR3 nucleotide sequence: TGCGCCAGCAGCTTGGACGCCGGCACAGATACGCAGTATTTT. Protein: CASSLDAGTDTQYF. The chain has TRBV5-1 and TRBJ2-3; unclear D gene. Trimming took 0 bases from V and 1 from J, leaving 6 bases between them. The CDR3 consists of 14 residues. CDR1 and CDR2 (germline): SGHRS, YFSETQ.

Details on this clonotype: It may be a read error: a sequence one base away is much more abundant. The chain recombines TRBV5-4 with TRBJ2-7; 7 positions match TRBD1. V trimming: 3 bases; J trimming: 5 bases; junction bases outside the gene matches: 8. Germline CDR1 reads SGHNT; CDR2 reads YYREEE (reference sequence). This CDR3 has 14 amino acids. CDR3 nucleotides: TGTGCCAGCAGCTCGACAGGGCCGGGTGACGAGCAGTACTTC. It encodes CASSSTGPGDEQYF.

The J gene is TRBJ2-7, the V gene TRBV10-3; TRBD1 agrees at 7 bases. Unmatched junction bases numbered 6, after V lost 6 bases and J lost 4 bases. Germline loops: CDR1 ENHRY, CDR2 SYGVKD. The CDR3 totals 13 residues. CDR3 region: CAISSDRAYEQYF. The CDR3 bases are TGTGCCATCAGCTCCGACAGGGCATACGAGCAGTACTTC.

This sequence joins TRBV19 and TRBJ2-3, with D perhaps matching TRBD2 (6 bases). Germline assignment: CDR1 LNHDA and CDR2 SQIVND (reference sequence). The CDR3 runs to 16 residues. V was cut by 3 bases and J by 3 bases, with 16 bases left in between. CDR3 in DNA: TGTGCCAGTAGTATCACCGGGACTCGGGGGACAGATACGCAGTATTTT. Protein: CASSITGTRGTDTQYF.

This chain joins TRBV2 and TRBJ1-2; the match to TRBD1 covers 8 bases. The CDR3 consists of 12 residues. Germline CDR1 and CDR2: SNHLY and FYNNEI. J lost 14 bases, V lost 6 bases, and 11 bases had no gene match. CDR3 loop: CASSTGTGPNTF. CDR3 in DNA: TGTGCCAGCAGCACAGGGACAGGCCCGAATACCTTC.

This clonotype was counted only a few times. The chain is built from TRBV20-1 and TRBJ2-6; 8 positions match TRBD1. V lost 2 bases and J lost 0; bases outside the gene matches: 6. The CDR3 has 17 amino acids. Germline-derived CDR1 and CDR2 are DFQATT and SNEGSKA (reference sequence). The CDR3 is CSARQGALISGANVLTF. DNA of the CDR3: TGCAGTGCTAGACAGGGGGCGCTTATCTCTGGGGCCAACGTCCTGACTTTC.

V usage is TRBV6-1 and J usage is TRBJ1-2, with 12 nucleotides matching TRBD1. The CDR3 is 17 amino acids. CDR1 MNHNS and CDR2 SASEGT come from the germline V gene. V trimming: 6 bases; J trimming: 4 bases; junction bases outside the gene matches: 12. In nucleotides, the CDR3 is TGTGCCAGCAGACCGGGACAGGGGGCGTTCTCTGCCTATGGCTACACCTTC. Protein sequence: CASRPGQGAFSAYGYTF.

V is TRBV20-1 and J is TRBJ2-7; 11 nucleotides align to TRBD2. Germline V gene sequence: CDR1 DFQATT, CDR2 SNEGSKA (reference sequence). Trimming removed 3 bases from V and 6 bases from J; junction bases left unmatched: 7. The CDR3 runs to 14 residues. This chain's CDR3 is CSARTSGIPSEQYF. CDR3 DNA: TGCAGTGCTAGGACTAGCGGGATTCCCTCCGAGCAGTACTTC.

This clonotype has only one observation. V and J are TRBV29-1 and TRBJ1-2; tentative D call: TRBD1 (5 bases). The CDR3 is 12 amino acids. Germline loops: CDR1 SQVTM, CDR2 ANQGSEA. V was shortened by 6 bases and J by 7 bases, with 15 bases between the two germline ends. CDR3 coding DNA: TGCAGCGTCCTCGGAGGGGCGGGTGGCTACACCTTC. This sequence encodes CSVLGGAGGYTF.